This T cell receptor beta chain was recorded in a study of human T cells and chemical hapten exposure. Time point denoted: patch test 3, about 24 weeks after DPC sensitization. The treatment is: therapeutic diphenylcyclopropenone sensitization with weekly scalp DPC. TCRdb fed the RACE reads into MiXCR, producing one record per CDR3 protein. The table has about 190,000 distinct CDR3 sequences, 24% seen once. This specimen was whole blood, taken in connection with sensitization to the hapten diphenylcyclopropenone (DPC). This receptor was obtained from a woman aged 40 to 50 with alopecia areata. Some clones in this sample may be carry-over from other donors' samples.

CDR3 sequence reads: CASSLVPAPGGRILQETQYF. The DNA of the CDR3 is TGTGCCAGCAGCTTAGTTCCAGCGCCAGGGGGACGGATCCTCCAAGAGACCCAGTACTTC. J is TRBJ2-5 and V is TRBV7-2, with 7 bases matching TRBD1. CDR3 size: 20 residues. J gave up 1 base and V 1 base, and 18 bases lay outside the gene matches. Looked up from germline, CDR1 is SGHTA and CDR2 is FQGNSA.